The 23 T cell receptor beta chains given below trace back to one sample, sequenced in a study of blood T cell repertoires in COVID-19. Generated by immunoSEQ multiplex PCR, the TCRdb table keeps only in-frame clones and is missing some. The repertoire holds about 60,000 clones, with nearly 90% as singletons. The sequencing input was peripheral blood. These TCRs come from a man in his sixties or seventies with acute or convalescent COVID-19.

The chain links TRBV18 to TRBJ1-1; possible D gene TRBD1, 6 bases. The CDR3 spans 15 residues. Germline V lookup: CDR1 KGHSH, CDR2 LQKENI. V was cut by 5 bases and J by 3 bases, with 16 bases left in between. CDR3 sequence reads: CASSSQYDRYTEAFF. As DNA, the CDR3 is TGTGCCAGCTCATCCCAATATGACAGGTACACTGAAGCTTTCTTT.

The chain has TRBV5-1 and TRBJ1-1; D gene ambiguous. CDR1 and CDR2 (germline): SGHRS, YFSETQ. The CDR3 spans 14 residues. Trimming removed 4 bases from V and 3 bases from J, with 13 bases in between. The CDR3: CASSPSTADTEAFF. The CDR3 DNA reads TGCGCCAGCAGCCCTTCGACGGCGGACACTGAAGCTTTCTTT.

The chain recombines TRBV15 with TRBJ2-1; maybe TRBD1 (6 bases). The V end lost 0 bases, the J end lost 4 bases, and 10 bases lay between the germline ends. This CDR3 region has 15 residues. From germline, CDR1 is LNHNV and CDR2 YYDKDF (reference sequence). The CDR3 nucleotides are TGTGCCACCAGCAGAGAACAGGGTCTGTACAATGAGCAGTTCTTC. Translation gives CATSREQGLYNEQFF.

A single count supports this clone. The chain joins TRBV7-2 to TRBJ2-1; maybe TRBD2 (6 bases). There are 14 residues in the CDR3. The germline V gene encodes CDR1 SGHTA and CDR2 FQGNSA. V lost 3 bases to trimming and J lost 8 bases, with 14 bases between them. CDR3 DNA: TGTGCCAGCAGCTTTGGCCGCGGGGTATATGAGCAGTTCTTC. As protein: CASSFGRGVYEQFF. Full variable domain (missing parts from reference TRBV7-2 and TRBJ2-1): GAGVSQSPSNKVTEKGKDVELRCDPISGHTALYWYRQSLGQGLEFLIYFQGNSAPDKSGLPSDRFSAERTGGSVSTLTIQRTQQEDSAVYLCASSFGRGVYEQFFGPGTRLTVL.

The chain employs TRBV6-6 and TRBJ2-5; TRBD1 is a possible D gene (8 bases). CDR3 length: 15 amino acids. V lost 5 bases and J 2 bases, leaving 15 bases between the germline ends. The germline gives CDR1 MNHNY, CDR2 SVGAGI (reference sequence). CDR3 coding DNA: TGTGCCAGCAGTGGGGGGGACAGGCGTCAAGAGACCCAGTACTTC. Amino acids: CASSGGDRRQETQYF.

This chain uses TRBV7-8 with TRBJ2-3, with 7 bases lining up with TRBD2. The CDR3 consists of 17 residues. V shed 4 bases and J 7 bases; nucleotides not matched to a gene: 17. Germline-derived CDR1 and CDR2 are SGHVS and FQNEAQ. The CDR3 loop is CASSSISSGPAVYTQYF. In nucleotides, the CDR3 is TGTGCCAGCAGCTCAATATCTAGCGGCCCAGCAGTATATACGCAGTATTTT.

The chain combines TRBV7-2 with TRBJ2-3; TRBD1 matches at 7 bases. The CDR3 covers 15 residues. In germline, CDR1 is SGHTA, CDR2 FQGNSA. The V segment lost 6 bases and the J segment 2 bases; nucleotides outside the gene matches: 8. CDR3 loop: CASRTPGQLTDTQYF. CDR3 DNA: TGTGCCAGCAGAACCCCGGGACAGCTCACAGATACGCAGTATTTT.

The chain uses TRBV12-5 and TRBJ1-4; D remains unclear. This CDR3 comprises 13 residues. Trimming removed 7 bases at V and 8 bases at J, with 14 bases between. CDR1 is LGHNT, CDR2 FRNRAP, per germline. CDR3 loop: CASAPVVEEKLFF. The CDR3 nucleotides read TGTGCTAGTGCCCCGGTAGTGGAGGAAAAACTGTTTTTT.

The chain combines TRBV7-6 with TRBJ2-3, with D perhaps matching TRBD2 (5 bases). V gave up 5 bases and J gave up 6 bases, with 18 bases separating them. The germline V gene has CDR1 SGHVS and CDR2 FNYEAQ. The CDR3 has 15 amino acids. In nucleotides, the CDR3 is TGTGCCAGCAGCCCCGGGGTGTCCACGGGCGATACGCAGTATTTT. Amino acid sequence: CASSPGVSTGDTQYF.

The rearrangement links TRBV7-6 to TRBJ2-1; no definite D call. The CDR3 is made up of 12 amino acids. The V end was cut by 5 bases, the J end by 10 bases, with 12 bases between. CDR1 is SGHVS and CDR2 is FNYEAQ in the germline V gene. CDR3 DNA sequence: TGTGCCAGCAGCCACCTAGGAGAAGAGCAGTTCTTC. Translation gives CASSHLGEEQFF.

The rearrangement uses TRBV29-1 and TRBJ1-4; 7 bases match TRBD1. This CDR3 is built from 14 residues. CDR1 SQVTM and CDR2 ANQGSEA come from the germline V gene. The junction had 6 bases not matched to a gene; V was cut back by 4 bases and J by 4 bases. The CDR3 nucleotides read TGCAGCGTTGGGCTCCGGGACAGTAATGAAAAACTGTTTTTT. It encodes CSVGLRDSNEKLFF.

This clone has only a few counts. The chain combines TRBV3-1 (or the pseudogene TRBV3-2) with TRBJ1-3; the D gene is possibly TRBD1 (6 bases). Germline V CDR1 and CDR2: LGHDT, YNNKEL (reference sequence). V gave up 3 bases and J gave up 4 bases, with 19 bases separating them. The CDR3 has 17 residues. In DNA form, the CDR3 reads TGTGCCAGCAGCCAGATGGACAGAACCTCTCGGGGAAACACCATATATTTT. Translated: CASSQMDRTSRGNTIYF.

The chain employs TRBV5-1 and TRBJ2-1; 8 positions match TRBD1. Germline V lookup: CDR1 SGHRS, CDR2 YFSETQ. Trimming at V came to 1 base and at J to 8 bases, leaving 5 bases not matched to a gene. The CDR3 contains 14 residues. The CDR3 DNA reads as TGCGCCAGCAGCTTGCAGGGGGCGGGGTATGAGCAGTTCTTC. Its translation is CASSLQGAGYEQFF.

V and J are TRBV7-6 and TRBJ1-4; 10 bases are a match to TRBD1. The CDR3 consists of 21 residues. V dropped 5 bases and J dropped 2; count of bases not matched to a gene: 20. CDR1 and CDR2 (germline): SGHVS, FNYEAQ. The CDR3 DNA reads as TGTGCCAGCAGCCCCGAGGTAACCCCGGGACAGGGGATTGTGACTAATGAAAAACTGTTTTTT. It yields the protein CASSPEVTPGQGIVTNEKLFF. Looking up the rest from reference TRBV7-6 and TRBJ1-4 gives the full variable domain: GAGVSQSPRYKVTKRGQDVALRCDPISGHVSLYWYRQALGQGPEFLTYFNYEAQQDKSGLPNDRFSAERPEGSISTLTIQRTEQRDSAMYRCASSPEVTPGQGIVTNEKLFFGSGTQLSVL.

The chain carries TRBV24-1 and TRBJ1-6; D possibly corresponds to TRBD1 (6 bases). The V gene's germline CDR1 is KGHDR and CDR2 SFDVKD. Trimming stripped 4 bases from V and 9 bases from J, with 9 bases between. This CDR3 has 13 amino acids. CDR3 in DNA: TGTGCCACCAGTGAGGCCAGGGGTTCACCCCTCCACTTT. Amino acid sequence: CATSEARGSPLHF.

The V and J genes are TRBV18 and TRBJ1-4; the D gene is possibly TRBD1 (5 bases). V lost 3 bases to trimming and J lost 0 bases, with 14 bases between them. The CDR3 extends over 17 amino acids. Germline V gene data show CDR1 as KGHSH and CDR2 as LQKENI. The CDR3 DNA reads TGTGCCAGCTCACCCCTCCCGCCGGGGGCAACTAATGAAAAACTGTTTTTT. Its translation: CASSPLPPGATNEKLFF.

The V gene is TRBV6-1, the J gene TRBJ1-6, with 7 bases fitting TRBD1. Germline lookup yields CDR1 MNHNS and CDR2 SASEGT. The CDR3 consists of 15 residues. V was clipped by 2 bases and J by 8 bases; unmatched bases: 6. CDR3 protein: CASSERKGAYSPLHF. The DNA for the CDR3 is TGTGCCAGCAGTGAACGAAAGGGGGCCTATTCACCCCTCCACTTT.

The chain joins TRBV24-1 to TRBJ1-5, with D unresolved. The CDR3 is 16 amino acids. The ends were cut back, 7 bases at V and 0 bases at J, with 15 bases in the middle. CDR1 is KGHDR, CDR2 SFDVKD, per germline. CDR3 nucleotides: TGTGCCACCAGGGAGGGTGGGGAGGGTAGCAATCAGCCCCAGCATTTT. Translation gives CATREGGEGSNQPQHF.

V and J are TRBV18 and TRBJ2-7; no reliable D call. Germline V gene data show CDR1 as KGHSH and CDR2 as LQKENI. The CDR3 loop spans 15 amino acids. Deletions cut 3 bases from V and 0 bases from J, with 12 bases between. The CDR3 is CASSPSDWRSYEQYF. The CDR3 region has the DNA TGTGCCAGCTCACCCTCCGACTGGCGCTCCTACGAGCAGTACTTC.

The rearrangement uses TRBV7-3 and TRBJ2-5; TRBD2 agrees at 10 bases. This CDR3 has 15 residues. CDR1 is SGHTA, CDR2 FQGTGA, per germline. V lost 5 bases, J lost 4 bases, and 7 bases stayed unmatched. The CDR3 DNA sequence: TGTGCCAGCAGCACAAGCGGGGGGGCCCTAGAGACCCAGTACTTC. As protein: CASSTSGGALETQYF.

The chain carries TRBV28 and TRBJ1-4; 7 bases match TRBD1. V gave up 6 bases and J gave up 2 bases; unmatched junction bases: 12. Germline V gene sequence: CDR1 MDHEN, CDR2 SYDVKM. This CDR3 has 17 amino acids. The DNA of the CDR3 is TGTGCCAGCAGCCGACCTCTCGGACAGGTCACTAATGAAAAACTGTTTTTT. Its protein is CASSRPLGQVTNEKLFF.

The chain uses TRBV19 and TRBJ1-5; no clear D. Trimming took 5 bases from V and 4 from J, leaving 6 bases between them. Germline CDR1 and CDR2: LNHDA and SQIVND (reference sequence). The CDR3 contains 12 residues. The DNA for the CDR3 is TGTGCCAGTAGTCTCCCTAATCAGCCCCAGCATTTT. It yields the protein CASSLPNQPQHF.

The V gene is TRBV4-2, the J gene TRBJ2-1; D might be TRBD1 (5 bases). The V end was cut by 8 bases, the J end by 7 bases, with 21 bases between. This CDR3 spans 15 amino acids. CDR1 and CDR2 (germline): LGHNA, YNFKEQ. The CDR3 protein is CASRPTQTVLNEQFF. Written as DNA, the CDR3 is TGTGCCAGCCGCCCAACCCAGACAGTGTTGAATGAGCAGTTCTTC.